What follows describes a single T cell receptor beta chain. The data belong to a study of blood T cell repertoires in COVID-19. Background on the study: Sources were T cells, B-cell-depleted T cells, or PBMCs; the material itself was cDNA or gDNA.

Sequencing used immunoSEQ multiplex PCR; TCRdb keeps in-frame clones, though not all of them. Among 200,000 to 300,000 clones, 80% to 90% were seen once, and the ten largest hold around 1.7%. The V gene lost 0 bases and the J gene lost 5 bases, with 14 bases spanning the gap. The CDR3 loop spans 15 amino acids. Germline V CDR1 and CDR2: SGDLS, YYNGEE. Input material: PBMCs or T cells enriched from blood (not recorded which). This receptor was taken from a man in his forties who had recovered from COVID-19. The V and J genes are TRBV9 and TRBJ2-5, with D maybe TRBD1 (6 bases). The CDR3 DNA is TGTGCCAGCAGCGTAGCTTCCAGGGGTCCGGAGACCCAGTACTTC. This sequence encodes CASSVASRGPETQYF.